This T cell receptor (beta chain) emerged from a study of cytotoxic CD8 clonotypes in ibrutinib-treated CLL. Only in-frame clones appear in the TCRdb table, and some are missing; sequencing was by immunoSEQ multiplex PCR. This table holds tens of thousands of clones, approximately 52% found once. Germline assignment: CDR1 DFQATT and CDR2 SNEGSKA (reference sequence). The CDR3 is made up of 11 amino acids. The V end lost 6 bases, the J end lost 5 bases, and 10 bases lay between the germline ends. The V call is TRBV20-1, the J call TRBJ1-1; D unresolved. This sequence originates from a human donor with chronic lymphocytic leukemia. The sequenced sample was PBMCs, obtained after 24 months of ibrutinib treatment. CDR3 coding DNA: TGCAGTGCCCCTGGGGTGACTGAAGCTTTCTTT. It is translated as CSAPGVTEAFF.